The 29 T cell receptor beta chains reported below all come from one sample, sequenced in a study of cytomegalovirus exposure and HLA in healthy donors. The PCR was carried out with 60 Vbeta primers and 13 Jbeta primers. The method was immunoSEQ multiplex PCR; TCRdb's version includes in-frame clones alone and lacks a portion of them. The repertoire consists of 150,000 to 200,000 clones, with around 78% occurring once and the leading ten covering around 1.5%. The sequenced material came from PBMCs. The receptors come from a man in his forties in good health and CMV-seronegative.

This clone came up a few times. The chain employs TRBV6-1 and TRBJ1-5; unclear D gene. Germline V gives CDR1 MNHNS, CDR2 SASEGT. The CDR3 is 15 amino acids. V gave up 0 bases and J gave up 5 bases, with 11 bases separating them. The CDR3 loop is CASSEARVLDQPQHF. Here the CDR3 DNA reads TGTGCCAGCAGTGAAGCACGGGTCTTGGATCAGCCCCAGCATTTT.

This clone came up a few times. V usage is TRBV5-1 and J usage is TRBJ2-1; 7 positions match TRBD1. Germline trimming cut 2 bases from V and 8 bases from J; bases unmatched to any gene: 10. Per germline, CDR1 SGHRS and CDR2 YFSETQ. This CDR3 comprises 15 residues. The CDR3 coding sequence is TGCGCCAGCAGCTTAAGACAGGGAATATGGGATGAGCAGTTCTTC. It translates to CASSLRQGIWDEQFF.

This rearrangement joins TRBV6-5 to TRBJ2-1, with 9 bases matching TRBD2. Per germline, CDR1 MNHEY and CDR2 SVGAGI. CDR3 length equals 15 residues. The ends lost 6 bases at V and 9 bases at J; junction bases unmatched: 12. The CDR3 protein is CASRIIGREGSEQFF. DNA of the CDR3: TGTGCCAGCAGGATAATTGGGCGGGAGGGGAGTGAGCAGTTCTTC.

The chain combines TRBV5-1 with TRBJ2-3, with D uncertain. Germline assignment: CDR1 SGHRS and CDR2 YFSETQ. V was cut by 2 bases and J by 1 base, with 8 bases left in between. The CDR3 is 14 residues long. CDR3 nucleotides: TGCGCCAGCAGCTTCCTACTCCGCACAGATACGCAGTATTTT. It translates to CASSFLLRTDTQYF.

This chain uses TRBV6-1 with TRBJ1-5; TRBD1 might be the D (6 bases). This CDR3 spans 14 amino acids. The V gene's germline CDR1 is MNHNS and CDR2 SASEGT. Trimming removed 6 bases at V and 7 bases at J, with 16 bases between. The CDR3 DNA sequence: TGTGCCAGCAGCGCAACGCAGGGGCTGCAGCCCCAGCATTTT. Translation gives CASSATQGLQPQHF.

This chain uses TRBV11-3 with TRBJ2-2; the D is unclear. Between the trimmed V and J ends, which lost 5 bases and 0 bases, there was a span of 16 bases. CDR1 and CDR2 (germline): SGHNT, YENEEA. This CDR3 contains 17 residues. This chain's CDR3 is CASSPHRRNANTGELFF. The CDR3 region has the DNA TGTGCCAGCAGCCCCCACCGGAGAAACGCGAACACCGGGGAGCTGTTTTTT.

This clone was seen a single time. The CDR3 DNA is TGTGCCAGCAGCTTAGGGCTGTGGGACAGGGCCTACGAGCAGTACTTC. Translating it yields CASSLGLWDRAYEQYF. The rearrangement uses TRBV7-9 and TRBJ2-7, with 9 bases fitting TRBD1. V was pared by 1 base and J by 2 bases, with 6 bases of the junction left unmatched. CDR1 and CDR2 (germline): SEHNR, FQNEAQ (reference sequence). The CDR3 extends over 16 amino acids.

V gene TRBV6-5 combines with J gene TRBJ1-2; possibly TRBD1 for D (6 bases). The CDR3 is 15 amino acids. The germline gives CDR1 MNHEY, CDR2 SVGAGI. Trimming removed 5 bases at V and 5 bases at J, with 18 bases between. Here the CDR3 reads CASSRDRRTVYGYTF. The CDR3 coding sequence is TGTGCCAGCAGTCGAGACCGTAGGACAGTTTATGGCTACACCTTC.

In the case of this clone: At the DNA level, this CDR3 is encoded by other sequences in the same sample as well. This chain joins TRBV10-3 and TRBJ1-1; no clear D. Germline assignment: CDR1 ENHRY and CDR2 SYGVKD. This CDR3 is built from 15 residues. Between the trimmed V and J ends, which lost 7 bases and 1 base, there was a span of 16 bases. The CDR3 reads CAIKYGVSGNTEAFF. The CDR3 nucleotides read TGTGCCATCAAATATGGGGTTAGCGGGAACACTGAAGCTTTCTTT.

The chain carries TRBV5-1 and TRBJ1-1, with a weak D call TRBD1 (5 bases). V lost 2 bases and J lost 3, with 17 bases in between. The CDR3 extends over 16 amino acids. The germline gives CDR1 SGHRS, CDR2 YFSETQ. CDR3 protein: CASSFGSGGKDTEAFF. CDR3 in DNA: TGCGCCAGCAGCTTTGGATCGGGGGGTAAGGACACTGAAGCTTTCTTT.

The V gene is TRBV9, the J gene TRBJ1-2; maybe TRBD1 (5 bases). Germline loops: CDR1 SGDLS, CDR2 YYNGEE. V dropped 3 bases and J dropped 0 bases, with 18 bases sitting between them. The CDR3 sequence is 17 residues long. The CDR3 DNA sequence: TGTGCCAGCAGCGACCCCATGGGGGGTATTACTAACTATGGCTACACCTTC. The encoded protein is CASSDPMGGITNYGYTF.

The chain links TRBV6-1 to TRBJ1-2; the match to TRBD1 covers 8 bases. V gave up 1 base and J gave up 4 bases; unmatched junction bases: 5. Germline lookup yields CDR1 MNHNS and CDR2 SASEGT. CDR3 size: 15 residues. The CDR3 DNA sequence: TGTGCCAGCAGTGAAGGGCAGGGGGCTGGCTATGGCTACACCTTC. Translation gives CASSEGQGAGYGYTF.

This clone was recorded only once. The chain uses TRBV28 and TRBJ2-2; 11 nucleotides agree with TRBD2. The CDR3 is 17 amino acids. CDR1 and CDR2 (germline): MDHEN, SYDVKM. With 3 bases clipped from V and 7 bases from J, the junction kept 10 bases outside the gene matches. CDR3 protein: CASSFRSLAGGVGELFF. CDR3 DNA sequence: TGTGCCAGCAGTTTCCGATCCCTAGCGGGAGGCGTCGGGGAGCTGTTTTTT.

This rearrangement joins TRBV27 to TRBJ1-3; a weak D match, TRBD1 (5 bases). The CDR3 has 13 residues. CDR1 and CDR2 from the germline V gene are MNHEY and SMNVEV (reference sequence). Trimming stripped 4 bases from V and 8 bases from J, with 12 bases between. The CDR3 DNA follows: TGTGCCAGCAGTTCGGCAGGGTCGGACACCATATATTTT. Its translation is CASSSAGSDTIYF.

This chain links TRBV7-9 with TRBJ2-7, with unresolved D. CDR1 SEHNR and CDR2 FQNEAQ come from the germline V gene (reference sequence). The length of the CDR3 is 13 residues. Trimming took 5 bases from V and 1 from J, leaving 9 bases between them. The CDR3: CASSPTDSYEQYF. In DNA, the CDR3 is TGTGCCAGCAGCCCGACTGATTCCTACGAGCAGTACTTC.

The rearrangement joins TRBV6-1 to TRBJ1-1; D is unclear. This CDR3 contains 14 residues. Germline CDR1 is MNHNS and CDR2 is SASEGT. V was shortened by 0 bases and J by 7 bases, with 12 bases between the two germline ends. CDR3 protein: CASSEATGSDEAFF. The CDR3 DNA reads TGTGCCAGCAGTGAAGCTACGGGTAGTGATGAAGCTTTCTTT.

V and J are TRBV5-1 and TRBJ2-2; tentatively, D is TRBD1 (5 bases). This CDR3 spans 16 amino acids. Trimming cost V 4 bases and J 6 bases, with 19 bases left between them. The germline CDR1 and CDR2 sequences are SGHRS and YFSETQ. This CDR3 is CASSQGFLRWAGELFF. DNA for the CDR3: TGCGCCAGCAGCCAGGGCTTTCTAAGATGGGCCGGGGAGCTGTTTTTT.

A note on this clone: Since no conserved phenylalanine or tryptophan closes the CDR3, a read error is the likely cause. V gene TRBV9 combines with J gene TRBJ1-2; D is uncertain. The CDR3 totals 13 residues. The V end lost 7 bases, the J end lost 1 base, and 11 bases lay between the germline ends. CDR1 SGDLS and CDR2 YYNGEE come from the germline V gene. CDR3 protein: CASSVGINYGYTS. CDR3 nucleotide sequence: TGTGCCAGCTCGGTTGGAATTAACTATGGCTACACCTCC.

This chain links TRBV5-6 with TRBJ1-2; 9 bases are shared with TRBD1. The germline gives CDR1 SGHDT, CDR2 YYEEEE. This CDR3 contains 15 residues. Trimming at V came to 4 bases and at J to 5 bases, leaving 9 bases not matched to a gene. The DNA of the CDR3 is TGTGCCAGCAGCCCCGGGACAGGGTCTTGGTATGGCTACACCTTC. Its translation is CASSPGTGSWYGYTF. Filled out from reference TRBV5-6 and TRBJ1-2, the complete variable domain reads DAGVTQSPTHLIKTRGQQVTLRCSPKSGHDTVSWYQQALGQGPQFIFQYYEEEERQRGNFPDRFSGHQFPNYSSELNVNALLLGDSALYLCASSPGTGSWYGYTFGSGTRLTVV.

As concerns this clone: A read error may produce the germline difference seen at one junction end. The V and J genes are TRBV7-6 and TRBJ2-2, with no clear D. This CDR3 has 13 residues. Germline CDR1 is SGHVS and CDR2 is FNYEAQ. DNA of the CDR3: TGTGCCAGCAGCCATCCCTTTACCGGTGAGCTGTTTTTT. Translating it yields CASSHPFTGELFF.

The genes are TRBV13 and TRBJ1-1, with D perhaps matching TRBD1 (5 bases). The CDR3 is 14 residues long. Per the germline V gene, CDR1 is PRHDT and CDR2 is FYEKMQ (reference sequence). Trimming cost V 5 bases and J 7 bases, with 17 bases left between them. For the CDR3, the DNA is TGTGCCAGCAGCCCTCAACTCCTGACAGTTGAAGCTTTCTTT. Amino acid sequence: CASSPQLLTVEAFF.

The rearrangement links TRBV9 to TRBJ2-1, with TRBD2 as a possible D gene (6 bases). This CDR3 comprises 15 residues. In germline, CDR1 is SGDLS, CDR2 YYNGEE. With 2 bases removed from V and 4 bases from J, the gap between germline ends came to 13 bases. The CDR3 DNA reads as TGTGCCAGCAGCGTCGGCGGCGGGGAATACAATGAGCAGTTCTTC. Translated, it gives CASSVGGGEYNEQFF.

Details on this clone: The same CDR3 is also encoded by other DNA sequences in this sample. The chain recombines TRBV7-9 with TRBJ1-5, with unresolved D. The length of the CDR3 is 15 residues. The V gene's germline CDR1 is SEHNR and CDR2 FQNEAQ (reference sequence). V was clipped by 1 base and J by 2 bases, with 9 bases between them. CDR3 bases: TGTGCCAGCAGCTTAGGCAGAGGCGGCAATCAGCCCCAGCATTTT. Translated, it gives CASSLGRGGNQPQHF.

The gene calls are TRBV7-9 and TRBJ1-2; D might be TRBD1 (5 bases). Per germline, CDR1 SEHNR and CDR2 FQNEAQ (reference sequence). This CDR3 spans 14 amino acids. V lost 6 bases and J 5 bases, leaving 16 bases between the germline ends. The CDR3 DNA sequence: TGTGCCAGCAGTCGGGGGGACCGAGCTTATGGCTACACCTTC. The encoded protein is CASSRGDRAYGYTF.

The chain couples TRBV4-1 to TRBJ2-5; TRBD1 matches at 7 bases. This CDR3 has 11 amino acids. CDR1 MGHRA and CDR2 YSYEKL come from the germline V gene. Unmatched junction bases numbered 4, after V lost 8 bases and J lost 7 bases. The chain's CDR3 is CASGAGGTQYF. The CDR3 DNA follows: TGCGCCAGCGGGGCAGGGGGGACCCAGTACTTC.

The rearrangement joins TRBV19 to TRBJ1-5; no firm D call. The CDR3 loop spans 12 amino acids. With 9 bases removed from V and 5 bases from J, the gap between germline ends came to 11 bases. Per the germline V gene, CDR1 is LNHDA and CDR2 is SQIVND (reference sequence). CDR3 DNA: TGTGCCAGCAACTTTAACCATCAGCCCCAGCATTTT. It encodes CASNFNHQPQHF.

This clone has only a few counts. The chain links TRBV2 to TRBJ2-1; 8 bases fit TRBD1. Germline V CDR1 and CDR2: SNHLY, FYNNEI. V gave up 6 bases and J gave up 5 bases; unmatched junction bases: 6. This CDR3 has 14 residues. This CDR3 is CASRSRGPDNEQFF. The CDR3, as DNA: TGTGCCAGCAGGTCCAGGGGGCCAGACAATGAGCAGTTCTTC.

This clone showed up just a few times. This rearrangement joins TRBV11-2 to TRBJ2-7; 7 bases match TRBD1. V was pared by 0 bases and J by 3 bases, with 5 bases of the junction left unmatched. Germline loops: CDR1 SGHAT, CDR2 FQNNGV. The CDR3 sequence is 15 residues long. The CDR3 loop reads CASSLETGAVYEQYF. The DNA for the CDR3 is TGTGCCAGCAGCTTAGAAACAGGGGCAGTCTACGAGCAGTACTTC.

This chain connects TRBV5-6 to TRBJ1-1, with a possible D match to TRBD1 (5 bases). The V end was cut by 1 base, the J end by 5 bases, with 12 bases between. This CDR3 has 14 amino acids. Germline V gives CDR1 SGHDT, CDR2 YYEEEE. The DNA of the CDR3 is TGTGCCAGCAGCTTGAGGGGAATTGGAACTGAAGCTTTCTTT. Translated, it gives CASSLRGIGTEAFF.